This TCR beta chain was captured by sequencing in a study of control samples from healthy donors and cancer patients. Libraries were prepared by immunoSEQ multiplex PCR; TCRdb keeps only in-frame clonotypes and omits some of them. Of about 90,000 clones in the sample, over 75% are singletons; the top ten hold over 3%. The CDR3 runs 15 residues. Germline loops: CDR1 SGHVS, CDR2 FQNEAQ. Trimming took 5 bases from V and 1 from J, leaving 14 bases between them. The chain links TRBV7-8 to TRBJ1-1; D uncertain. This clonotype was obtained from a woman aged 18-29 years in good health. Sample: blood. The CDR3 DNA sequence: TGTGCCAGCAGCCCCCTAAAGGGAAAGAACACTGAAGCTTTCTTT. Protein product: CASSPLKGKNTEAFF.